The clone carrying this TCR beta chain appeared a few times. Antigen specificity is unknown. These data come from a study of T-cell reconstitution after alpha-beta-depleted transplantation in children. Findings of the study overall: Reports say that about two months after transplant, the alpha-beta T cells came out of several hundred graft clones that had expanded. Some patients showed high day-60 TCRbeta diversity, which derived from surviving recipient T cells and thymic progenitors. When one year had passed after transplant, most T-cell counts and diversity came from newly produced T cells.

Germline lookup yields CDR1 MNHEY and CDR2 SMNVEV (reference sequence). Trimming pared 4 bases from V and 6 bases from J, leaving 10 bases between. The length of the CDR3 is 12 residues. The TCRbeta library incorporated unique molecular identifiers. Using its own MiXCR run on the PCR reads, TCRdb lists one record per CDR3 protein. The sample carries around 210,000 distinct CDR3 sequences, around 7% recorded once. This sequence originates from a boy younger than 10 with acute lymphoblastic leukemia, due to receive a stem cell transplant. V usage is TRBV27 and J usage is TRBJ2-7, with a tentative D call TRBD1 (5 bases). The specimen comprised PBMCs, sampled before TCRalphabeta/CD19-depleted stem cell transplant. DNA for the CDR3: TGTGCCAGCAGTTCTTGGGGCCCCGAGCAGTACTTC. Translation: CASSSWGPEQYF.